What follows describes a single TCR beta chain. This entry is derived from a study of blood T cell repertoires in COVID-19. The CDR3 length is 15 residues. V shed 2 bases, J shed 6 bases, and the junction held 6 bases outside the gene matches. CDR1 and CDR2 (germline): KGHDR, SFDVKD. The assay was immunoSEQ multiplex PCR, and TCRdb's table has in-frame clones only and misses some. This sample yields around 150,000 clones, of which about 86% are seen a single time; approximately 3.9% belongs to the top ten. The sequence was obtained from a woman in her fifties or sixties with acute or convalescent COVID-19. Sequenced material: peripheral blood. The rearrangement joins TRBV24-1 to TRBJ1-5; 7 nucleotides line up with TRBD1. This CDR3 reads CATSDSTGSGQPQHF. CDR3 coding DNA: TGTGCCACCAGTGATTCGACAGGGTCCGGTCAGCCCCAGCATTTT.